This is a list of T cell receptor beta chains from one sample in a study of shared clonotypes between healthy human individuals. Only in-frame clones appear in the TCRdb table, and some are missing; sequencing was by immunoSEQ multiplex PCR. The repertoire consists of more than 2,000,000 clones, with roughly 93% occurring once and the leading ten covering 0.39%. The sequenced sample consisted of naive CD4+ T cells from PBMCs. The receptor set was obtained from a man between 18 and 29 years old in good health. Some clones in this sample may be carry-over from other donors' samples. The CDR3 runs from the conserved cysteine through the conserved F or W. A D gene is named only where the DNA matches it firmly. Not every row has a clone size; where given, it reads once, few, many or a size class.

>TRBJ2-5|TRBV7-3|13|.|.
CASSLLAEETQYF
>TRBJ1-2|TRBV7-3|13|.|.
CASSLASEGGYTF
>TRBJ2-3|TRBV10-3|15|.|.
CAIRVGQSYTDTQYF
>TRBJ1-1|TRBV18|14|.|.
CASSSGGQNTEAFF
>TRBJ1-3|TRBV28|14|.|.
CASSYRHSGNTIYF
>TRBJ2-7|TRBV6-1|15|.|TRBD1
CASSTQQGLTYEQYF
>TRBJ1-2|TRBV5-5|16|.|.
CASSLTVGGFNYGYTF
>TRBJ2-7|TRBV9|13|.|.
CASSPTPGYEQYF
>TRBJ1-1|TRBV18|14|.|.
CASSLGRLNTEAFF
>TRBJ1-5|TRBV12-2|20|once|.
CASRLAADRGPPRGNQPQHF
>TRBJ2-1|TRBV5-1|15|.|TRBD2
CASSFGTSGSNEQFF
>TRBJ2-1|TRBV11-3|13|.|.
CASSSHVYNEQFF
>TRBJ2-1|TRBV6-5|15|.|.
CASSWTAGTYNEQFF
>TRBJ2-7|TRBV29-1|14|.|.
CSVEGNLPRGEQYF
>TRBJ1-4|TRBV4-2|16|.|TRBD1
CASSPGTGETNEKLFF
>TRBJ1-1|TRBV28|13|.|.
CASSLSGSTEAFF
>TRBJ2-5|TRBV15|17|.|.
CATRTAARGRPGETQYF
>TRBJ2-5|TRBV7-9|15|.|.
CASSLPYDERETQYF
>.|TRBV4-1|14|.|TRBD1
CASSHPGQGGEQYF
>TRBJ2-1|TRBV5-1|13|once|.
CASSLNPRNEQFF
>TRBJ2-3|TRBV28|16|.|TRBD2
CASSSPGLAFTDTQYF
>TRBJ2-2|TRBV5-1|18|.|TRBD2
CASSTLPPTSGATGELFF
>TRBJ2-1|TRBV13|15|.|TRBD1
CASSSRQGAYNEQFF
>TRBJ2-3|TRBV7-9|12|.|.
CASSLVQGSQYF
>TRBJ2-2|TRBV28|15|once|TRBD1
CASWGQATNTGELFF
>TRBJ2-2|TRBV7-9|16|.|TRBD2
CASSLGDYPWAGELFF
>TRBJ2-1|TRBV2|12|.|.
CASLGRYNEQFF
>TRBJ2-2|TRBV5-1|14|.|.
CASSFGTSTGELFF
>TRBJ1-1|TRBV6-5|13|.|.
CASSTGSYTEAFF
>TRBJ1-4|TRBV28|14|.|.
CASNLGGTNEKLFF
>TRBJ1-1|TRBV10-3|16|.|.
CAISEFPGFIDTEAFF